This T cell receptor (beta chain) was found in a study of early T cells in non-severe SARS-CoV-2 infection. This clonotype has ten or more counts. TCRdb recomputed calls from the 5' RACE reads with MiXCR, one row per CDR3 protein. The sample has approximately 76,000 distinct CDR3 sequences, roughly an eighth seen once. The J segment lost 4 bases and the V segment lost 6 bases, leaving 9 bases of the junction unmatched. Germline-derived CDR1 and CDR2 are LNHDA and SQIVND (reference sequence). CDR3 size: 15 residues. The TCR sequence derives from an adult who was a healthcare worker with PCR-confirmed SARS-CoV-2 infection or an uninfected control (not recorded which). The sequencing sample was made of whole blood. The genes are TRBV19 and TRBJ2-7; TRBD2 aligns across 10 bases. CDR3 loop: CASRASGSPRYEQYF. In DNA form, the CDR3 reads TGTGCCAGTAGGGCTAGCGGGAGTCCAAGGTACGAGCAGTACTTC. Full variable domain (remainder filled in from reference TRBV19 and TRBJ2-7): DGGITQSPKYLFRKEGQNVTLSCEQNLNHDAMYWYRQDPGQGLRLIYYSQIVNDFQKGDIAEGYSVSREKKESFPLTVTSAQKNPTAFYLCASRASGSPRYEQYFGPGTRLTVT.